This T cell receptor (beta chain) came from a study of T cell repertoires in ileal Crohn's disease. Study-level information: At postoperative colonoscopy, neoterminal ileum biopsies were taken as M6. Study conclusions and caveats: Every patient over 26.8% clonality showed endoscopic recurrence. Endoscopy was done a median around 6.4 months after surgery. Active smokers at surgery had more clonal expansions than non-smokers.

Libraries were prepared by immunoSEQ multiplex PCR; TCRdb keeps only in-frame clonotypes and omits some of them. The data show about 7,200 clones, approximately 77% seen once. The V end was cut by 5 bases, the J end by 3 bases, with 15 bases between. The CDR3 totals 15 residues. Germline values: CDR1 LNHDA, CDR2 SQIVND (reference sequence). The time point: neoterminal ileum biopsy at postoperative endoscopy, about 6 months after surgery. Details on this clone: Its antigen is undetermined.

This sequence was found in an adult with Crohn's disease. The V call is TRBV19, the J call TRBJ2-3, with a tentative D call TRBD2 (7 bases). The specimen sequenced was ileal tissue. As DNA, the CDR3 is TGTGCCAGTAGTTATCAGGGGAGGGGGACAGATACGCAGTATTTT. This encodes CASSYQGRGTDTQYF.